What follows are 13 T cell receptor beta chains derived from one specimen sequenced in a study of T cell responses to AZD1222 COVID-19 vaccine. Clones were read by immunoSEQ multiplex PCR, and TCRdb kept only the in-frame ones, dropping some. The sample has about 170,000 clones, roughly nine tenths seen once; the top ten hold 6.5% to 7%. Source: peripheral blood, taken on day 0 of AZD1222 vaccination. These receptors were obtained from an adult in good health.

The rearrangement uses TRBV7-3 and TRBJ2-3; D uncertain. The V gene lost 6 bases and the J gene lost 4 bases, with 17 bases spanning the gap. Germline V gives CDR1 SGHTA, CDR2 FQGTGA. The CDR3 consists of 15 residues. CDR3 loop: CASSPTLGRSDTQYF. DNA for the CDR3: TGTGCCAGCAGTCCGACGCTGGGAAGATCAGATACGCAGTATTTT.

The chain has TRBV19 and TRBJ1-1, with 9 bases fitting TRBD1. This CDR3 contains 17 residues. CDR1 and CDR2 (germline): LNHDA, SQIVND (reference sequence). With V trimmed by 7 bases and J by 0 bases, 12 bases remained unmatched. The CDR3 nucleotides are TGTGCCAGTATAGGCCCCGACAGGGGGTACATGAACACTGAAGCTTTCTTT. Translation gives CASIGPDRGYMNTEAFF.

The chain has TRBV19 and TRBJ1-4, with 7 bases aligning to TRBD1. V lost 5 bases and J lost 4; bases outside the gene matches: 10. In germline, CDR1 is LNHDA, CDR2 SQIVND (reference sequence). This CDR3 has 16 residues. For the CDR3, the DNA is TGTGCCAGTAGTGTCACTCCAGGGGGAAGTAATGAAAAACTGTTTTTT. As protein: CASSVTPGGSNEKLFF.

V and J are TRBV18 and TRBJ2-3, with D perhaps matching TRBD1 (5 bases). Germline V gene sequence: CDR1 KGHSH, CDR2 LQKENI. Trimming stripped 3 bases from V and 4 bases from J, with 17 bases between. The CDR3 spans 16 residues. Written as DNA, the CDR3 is TGTGCCAGCTCACCCCGGTCGGGCGCCAGGGCAGATACGCAGTATTTT. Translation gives CASSPRSGARADTQYF.

CDR3 protein: CASSWDSDGSYF. DNA of the CDR3: TGCGCCAGCAGTTGGGACAGCGACGGCTCGTACTTC. V is TRBV5-1 and J is TRBJ2-4, with TRBD1 matching over 7 bases. The CDR3 extends over 12 amino acids. The V gene end was trimmed by 5 bases and the J gene end by 15 bases; junction bases not matched to a gene: 11. CDR1 is SGHRS and CDR2 is YFSETQ in the germline V gene.

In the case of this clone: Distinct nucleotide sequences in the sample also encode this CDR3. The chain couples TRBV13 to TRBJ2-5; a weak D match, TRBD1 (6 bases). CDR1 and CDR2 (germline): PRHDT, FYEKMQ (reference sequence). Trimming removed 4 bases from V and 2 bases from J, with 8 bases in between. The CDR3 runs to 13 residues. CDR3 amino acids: CASSSDRQETQYF. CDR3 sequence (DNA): TGTGCCAGCAGCTCTGACAGGCAAGAGACCCAGTACTTC. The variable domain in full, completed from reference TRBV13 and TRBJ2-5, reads AAGVIQSPRHLIKEKRETATLKCYPIPRHDTVYWYQQGPGQDPQFLISFYEKMQSDKGSIPDRFSAQQFSDYHSELNMSSLELGDSALYFCASSSDRQETQYFGPGTRLLVL.

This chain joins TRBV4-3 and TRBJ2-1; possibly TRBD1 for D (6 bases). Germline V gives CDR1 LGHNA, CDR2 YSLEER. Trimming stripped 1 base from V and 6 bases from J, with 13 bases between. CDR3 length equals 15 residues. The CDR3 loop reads CASSQGRTDFNEQFF. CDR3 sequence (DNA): TGCGCCAGCAGCCAAGGAAGGACAGATTTCAATGAGCAGTTCTTC.

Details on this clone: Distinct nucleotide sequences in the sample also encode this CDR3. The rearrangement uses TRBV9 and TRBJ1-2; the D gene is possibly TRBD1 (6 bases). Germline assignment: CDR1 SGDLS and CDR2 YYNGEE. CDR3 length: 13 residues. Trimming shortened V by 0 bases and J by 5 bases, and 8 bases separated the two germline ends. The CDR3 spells CASSVGRGYGYTF. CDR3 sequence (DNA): TGTGCCAGCAGCGTAGGCAGGGGATATGGCTACACCTTC.

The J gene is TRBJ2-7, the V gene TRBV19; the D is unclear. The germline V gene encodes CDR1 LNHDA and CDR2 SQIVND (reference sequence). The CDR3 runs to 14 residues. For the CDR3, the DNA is TGTGCCAGTAGTATTTTGAACATGAGACCCGAGCGGTACGTC. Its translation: CASSILNMRPERYV.

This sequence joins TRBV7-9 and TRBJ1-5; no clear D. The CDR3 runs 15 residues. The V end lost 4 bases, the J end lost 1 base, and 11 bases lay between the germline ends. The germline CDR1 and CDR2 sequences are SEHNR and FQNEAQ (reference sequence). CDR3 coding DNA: TGTGCCAGCAGCTCCAGAGAAGGGAGCAATCAGCCCCAGCATTTT. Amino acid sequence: CASSSREGSNQPQHF.

CDR3 protein: CAWGTTITQGTNSPLHF. CDR3 in DNA: TGTGCCTGGGGCACTACTATTACTCAGGGGACAAATTCACCCCTCCACTTT. The rearrangement links TRBV30 to TRBJ1-6; maybe TRBD1 (6 bases). Germline V lookup: CDR1 GTSNPN, CDR2 SVGIG (reference sequence). Trimming took 5 bases from V and 7 from J, leaving 24 bases between them. This CDR3 contains 17 residues.

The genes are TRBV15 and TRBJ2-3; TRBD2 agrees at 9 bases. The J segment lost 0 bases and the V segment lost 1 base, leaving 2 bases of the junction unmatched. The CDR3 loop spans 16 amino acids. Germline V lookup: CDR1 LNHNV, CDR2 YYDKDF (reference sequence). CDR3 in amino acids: CATSRGLAGSTDTQYF. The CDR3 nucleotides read TGTGCCACCAGCAGAGGGCTAGCGGGGAGCACAGATACGCAGTATTTT.

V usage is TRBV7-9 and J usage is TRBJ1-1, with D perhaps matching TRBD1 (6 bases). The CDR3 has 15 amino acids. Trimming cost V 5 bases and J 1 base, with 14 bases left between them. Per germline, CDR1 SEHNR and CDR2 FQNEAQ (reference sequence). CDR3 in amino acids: CASSHEGQPNTEAFF. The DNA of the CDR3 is TGTGCCAGCAGCCACGAGGGACAACCGAACACTGAAGCTTTCTTT.